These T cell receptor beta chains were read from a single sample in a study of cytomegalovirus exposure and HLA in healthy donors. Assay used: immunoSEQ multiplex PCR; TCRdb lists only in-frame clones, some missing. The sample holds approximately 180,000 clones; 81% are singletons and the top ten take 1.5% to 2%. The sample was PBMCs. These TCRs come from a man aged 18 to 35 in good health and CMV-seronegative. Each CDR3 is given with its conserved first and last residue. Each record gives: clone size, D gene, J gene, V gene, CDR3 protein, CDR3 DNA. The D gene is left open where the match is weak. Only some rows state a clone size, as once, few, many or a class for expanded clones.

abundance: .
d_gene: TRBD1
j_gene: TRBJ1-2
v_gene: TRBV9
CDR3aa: CASSGGDSVYGYTF
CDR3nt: TGTGCCAGCAGCGGAGGGGACAGCGTCTATGGCTACACCTTC

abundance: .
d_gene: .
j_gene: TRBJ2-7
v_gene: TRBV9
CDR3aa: CASSVSGGQSYEQYF
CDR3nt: TGTGCCAGCAGCGTGTCCGGGGGTCAATCCTACGAGCAGTACTTC

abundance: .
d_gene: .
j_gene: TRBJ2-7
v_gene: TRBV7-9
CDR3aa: CASSLKEFEQYF
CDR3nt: TGTGCCAGCAGCTTAAAGGAGTTCGAGCAGTACTTC

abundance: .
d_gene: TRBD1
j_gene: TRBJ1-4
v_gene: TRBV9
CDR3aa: CASSGIAGQGNAVEKLFF
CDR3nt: TGTGCCAGCAGTGGCATCGCGGGACAGGGTAATGCGGTTGAAAAACTGTTTTTT

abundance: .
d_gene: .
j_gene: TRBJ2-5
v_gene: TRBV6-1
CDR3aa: CASSEIRAIWGAQYF
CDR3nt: TGTGCCAGCAGTGAAATCCGGGCCATCTGGGGGGCCCAGTACTTC

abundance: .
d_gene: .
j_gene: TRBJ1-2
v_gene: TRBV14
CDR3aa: CASSQVRGRYGYTF
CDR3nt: TGTGCCAGCAGCCAAGTCCGAGGCAGATATGGCTACACCTTC

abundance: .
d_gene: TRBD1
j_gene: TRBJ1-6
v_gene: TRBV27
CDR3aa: CASSFMDRVNDSPLHF
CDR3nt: TGTGCCAGCAGTTTCATGGACAGGGTTAATGATTCACCCCTCCACTTT

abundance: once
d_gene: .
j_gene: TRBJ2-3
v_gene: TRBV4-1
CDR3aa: CASSHPRDKLSTDTQYF
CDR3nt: TGCGCCAGCAGCCACCCGAGGGACAAACTGAGCACAGATACGCAGTATTTT

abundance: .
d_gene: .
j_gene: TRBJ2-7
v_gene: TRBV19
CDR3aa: CASSVTGRAYEQYF
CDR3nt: TGTGCCAGTAGTGTAACAGGAAGGGCCTACGAGCAGTACTTC

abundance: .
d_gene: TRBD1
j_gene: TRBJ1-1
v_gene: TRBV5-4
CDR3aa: CASSSPDRGVTEAFF
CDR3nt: TGTGCCAGCAGCTCACCTGACAGGGGAGTTACTGAAGCTTTCTTT

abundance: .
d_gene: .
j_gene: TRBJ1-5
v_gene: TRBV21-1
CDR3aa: CASSEVCGGTVAVRDYQPQHF
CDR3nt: TGTGCCAGCAGCGAAGTCTGTGGAGGGACAGTAGCGGTGCGGGATTATCAGCCCCAGCATTTT

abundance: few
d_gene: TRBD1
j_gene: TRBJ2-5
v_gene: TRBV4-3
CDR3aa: CASSQEMPGQGETQYF
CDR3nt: TGCGCCAGCAGCCAAGAGATGCCGGGACAGGGGGAGACCCAGTACTTC

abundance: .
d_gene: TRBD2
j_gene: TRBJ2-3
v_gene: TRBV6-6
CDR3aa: CASSHQAGGPSDTQYF
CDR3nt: TGTGCCAGCAGTCACCAAGCGGGGGGGCCTTCAGATACGCAGTATTTT

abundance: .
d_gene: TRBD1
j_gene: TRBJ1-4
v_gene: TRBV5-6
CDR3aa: CASSLGQVDEKLFF
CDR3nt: TGTGCCAGCAGCCTCGGACAGGTTGATGAAAAACTGTTTTTT

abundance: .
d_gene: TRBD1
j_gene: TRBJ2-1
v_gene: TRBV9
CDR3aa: CASSVDRGRNEQFF
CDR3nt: TGTGCCAGCAGCGTCGACAGGGGGCGGAATGAGCAGTTCTTC

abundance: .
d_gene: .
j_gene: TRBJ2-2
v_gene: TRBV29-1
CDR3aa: CSVEGGQDTGELFF
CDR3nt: TGCAGCGTTGAAGGGGGGCAGGACACCGGGGAGCTGTTTTTT

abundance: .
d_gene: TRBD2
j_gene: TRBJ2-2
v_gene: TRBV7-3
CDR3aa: CASRQTSGRSGGELFF
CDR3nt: TGTGCCAGCAGGCAGACTAGCGGGAGGAGCGGCGGGGAGCTGTTTTTT

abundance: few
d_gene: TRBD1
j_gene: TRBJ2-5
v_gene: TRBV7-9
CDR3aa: CSSSPGQGTMRETQYF
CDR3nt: TGTTCCAGCAGCCCGGGACAGGGGACGATGAGGGAGACCCAGTACTTC

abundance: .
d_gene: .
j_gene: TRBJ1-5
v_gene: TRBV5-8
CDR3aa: CASSWGGYSNQPQHF
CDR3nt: TGTGCCAGCAGCTGGGGCGGTTATAGCAATCAGCCCCAGCATTTT

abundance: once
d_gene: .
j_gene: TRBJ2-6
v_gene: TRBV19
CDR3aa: CASSQGGSGANVLTF
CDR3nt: TGTGCCAGTAGCCAGGGTGGATCTGGGGCCAACGTCCTGACTTTC

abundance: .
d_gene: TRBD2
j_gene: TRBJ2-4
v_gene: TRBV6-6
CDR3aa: CASSFLAGGGKNIQYF
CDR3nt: TGTGCCAGCAGTTTCCTAGCGGGAGGGGGCAAAAACATTCAGTACTTC

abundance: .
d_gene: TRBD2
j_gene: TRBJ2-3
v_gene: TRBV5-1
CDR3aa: CASSSQPHTSGRAPDTQYF
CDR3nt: TGCGCCAGCAGCTCCCAACCCCATACTAGCGGGAGGGCCCCAGATACGCAGTATTTT

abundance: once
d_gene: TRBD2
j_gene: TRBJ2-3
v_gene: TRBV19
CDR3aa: CASTSGTRVGDTQYF
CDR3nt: TGTGCCAGTACCTCGGGGACTAGGGTTGGAGATACGCAGTATTTT

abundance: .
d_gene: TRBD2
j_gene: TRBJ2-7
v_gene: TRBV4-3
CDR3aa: CASSQELQPGLQYEQYF
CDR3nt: TGCGCCAGCAGCCAAGAACTTCAACCGGGACTACAGTACGAGCAGTACTTC

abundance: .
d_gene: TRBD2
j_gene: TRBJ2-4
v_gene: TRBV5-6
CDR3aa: CASSLFLAGGLAKNIQYF
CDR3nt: TGTGCCAGCAGCTTGTTCCTAGCGGGGGGTCTAGCCAAAAACATTCAGTACTTC

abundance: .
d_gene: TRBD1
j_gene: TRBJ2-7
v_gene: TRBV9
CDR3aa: CASSTRQGAGEQYF
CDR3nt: TGTGCCAGCAGCACGCGACAGGGGGCGGGGGAGCAGTACTTC

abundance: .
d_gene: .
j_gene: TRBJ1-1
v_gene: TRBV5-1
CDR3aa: CASSTSMRAQGSVAFF
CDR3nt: TGCGCCAGCAGCACCTCTATGAGGGCACAGGGCTCAGTAGCTTTCTTT

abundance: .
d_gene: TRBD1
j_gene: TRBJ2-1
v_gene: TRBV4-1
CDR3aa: CASSQEGAGGMNEQFF
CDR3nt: TGCGCCAGCAGCCAAGAAGGGGCAGGGGGTATGAATGAGCAGTTCTTC

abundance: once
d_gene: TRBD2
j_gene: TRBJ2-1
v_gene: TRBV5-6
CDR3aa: CASSLIAGEGEQFF
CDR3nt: TGTGCCAGCAGCTTGATAGCGGGGGAAGGGGAGCAGTTCTTC

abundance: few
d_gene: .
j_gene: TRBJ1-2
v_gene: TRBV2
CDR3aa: CASNRNRAANYGYTF
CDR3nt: TGTGCCAGCAACCGAAACAGGGCCGCTAACTATGGCTACACCTTC

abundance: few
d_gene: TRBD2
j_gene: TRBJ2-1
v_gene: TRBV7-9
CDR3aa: CASSLAGTSTYNEQFF
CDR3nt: TGTGCCAGCAGCTTAGCCGGGACTAGCACATACAATGAGCAGTTCTTC

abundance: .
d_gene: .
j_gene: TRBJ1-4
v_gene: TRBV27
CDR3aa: CASPLGGRPNEKLFF
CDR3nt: TGTGCCAGCCCTCTCGGGGGGCGGCCAAATGAAAAACTGTTTTTT

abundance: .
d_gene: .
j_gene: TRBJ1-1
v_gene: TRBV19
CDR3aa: CASSYWNSEAFF
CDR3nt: TGTGCCAGTAGTTACTGGAACAGTGAAGCTTTCTTT

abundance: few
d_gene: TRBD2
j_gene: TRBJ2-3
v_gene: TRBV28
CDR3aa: CASSLAGPTDTQYF
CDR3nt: TGTGCCAGCAGTCTAGCGGGACCCACAGATACGCAGTATTTT

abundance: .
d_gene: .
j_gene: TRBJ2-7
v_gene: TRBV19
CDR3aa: CASSIGLLYGQYF
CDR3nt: TGTGCCAGTAGTATTGGACTGTTATACGGGCAGTACTTC

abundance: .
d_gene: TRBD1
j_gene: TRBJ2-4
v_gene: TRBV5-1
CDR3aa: CASSLAGTGGQNIQYF
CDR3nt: TGCGCCAGCAGCTTGGCTGGGACAGGGGGCCAAAACATTCAGTACTTC

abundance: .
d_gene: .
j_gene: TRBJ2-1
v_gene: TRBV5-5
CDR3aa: CACDRPSYNEQFF
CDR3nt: TGTGCCTGCGACAGACCCTCCTACAATGAGCAGTTCTTC

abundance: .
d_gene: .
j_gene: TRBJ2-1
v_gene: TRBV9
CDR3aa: CASSVDHSYNEQFF
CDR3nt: TGTGCCAGCAGCGTAGATCATAGCTACAATGAGCAGTTCTTC

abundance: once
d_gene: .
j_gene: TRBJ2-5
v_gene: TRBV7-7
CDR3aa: CASSLASVQETQYF
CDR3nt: TGTGCTAGCAGCTTAGCCAGCGTCCAAGAGACCCAGTACTTC

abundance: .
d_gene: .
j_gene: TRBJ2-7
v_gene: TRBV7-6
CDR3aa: CASSSAGYEQYF
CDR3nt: TGTGCCAGCAGCTCAGCGGGCTACGAGCAGTACTTC

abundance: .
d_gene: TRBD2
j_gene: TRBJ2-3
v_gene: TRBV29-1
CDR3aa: CSVESVGGNTDTQYF
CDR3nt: TGCAGCGTTGAGTCGGTGGGGGGGAACACAGATACGCAGTATTTT

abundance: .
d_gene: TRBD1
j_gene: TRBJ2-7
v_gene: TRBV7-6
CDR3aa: CASSPGTGGLLGGQYF
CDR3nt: TGTGCCAGCAGCCCCGGGACAGGGGGCCTCCTAGGTGGGCAGTACTTC